A single T cell receptor (beta chain) is shown here with its context. This specimen comes from a study of blood T cell repertoires in COVID-19. Across the study: The origin of the acute and convalescent COVID-19 samples was the United States, Italy and Spain.

V trimming: 6 bases; J trimming: 7 bases; junction bases outside the gene matches: 10. The CDR3 has 15 residues. Germline CDR1 MNHEY, CDR2 SVGEGT. Recruits, aged 18 to 89 years, lived in 20 to 30 US areas. Participants had their cohort set by participant-reported clinical history. In the original processing: Amplification from reference gene primers served as the basis for estimated nucleated cell counts. Assay: immunoSEQ multiplex PCR; the TCRdb copy retains only in-frame clones and omits some. D and trimming come from the DNA, and the V and J calls and clone size come from that table. Of about 250,000 clones listed, 85% were seen once; the top ten hold 9.1%.

The sample consisted of PBMCs or T cells enriched from blood (not recorded which). V gene TRBV6-2 or TRBV6-3 combines with J gene TRBJ1-4, with TRBD1 matching 8 bases. The clonotype was recovered from a woman between 45 and 60 years old with acute COVID-19. DNA of the CDR3: TGTGCCAGCAGCGCCCGGGACAGGCAAGGTGAAAAACTGTTTTTT. This translates into CASSARDRQGEKLFF.